The sequence of this T cell receptor (beta chain) was determined in a study of T cells in Graves' hyperthyroidism and ophthalmopathy. In the case of this clonotype: What it binds is not known.

Study-level points and caveats: Ophthalmopathy onset followed model prediction by a median about six months. Most clonotypes that expanded in the thyroid above 0.001 also showed up in blood.

Germline V gives CDR1 DFQATT, CDR2 SNEGSKA (reference sequence). There are 15 residues in the CDR3. Trimming stripped 3 bases from V and 9 bases from J, with 18 bases between. Exclusions: uncontrolled infection, other autoimmune disease, pregnancy, lactation. Diagnostic assessment was based on clinical symptoms, serum thyroxine and TRAb, thyroid ultrasound and orbital computed tomography. RNA transcripts provided the source from which TCR beta CDR3 regions were amplified. The TCR CDR3 was amplified in a first-round RT-PCR using the HTBI primer set. MiXCR, applied by TCRdb to the multiplex PCR reads, yields one record per CDR3 protein. The sample carries hundreds of thousands of distinct CDR3 sequences, roughly a fifth recorded once.

The specimen was blood. This receptor was obtained from a man aged 50 or older with Graves' ophthalmopathy. This chain links TRBV20-1 with TRBJ1-6; D may be TRBD1 (6 bases). DNA of the CDR3: TGCAGTGCTAGGGCCGCGGGGGCAGGTAGTTCACCCCTCCACTTT. Protein: CSARAAGAGSSPLHF.